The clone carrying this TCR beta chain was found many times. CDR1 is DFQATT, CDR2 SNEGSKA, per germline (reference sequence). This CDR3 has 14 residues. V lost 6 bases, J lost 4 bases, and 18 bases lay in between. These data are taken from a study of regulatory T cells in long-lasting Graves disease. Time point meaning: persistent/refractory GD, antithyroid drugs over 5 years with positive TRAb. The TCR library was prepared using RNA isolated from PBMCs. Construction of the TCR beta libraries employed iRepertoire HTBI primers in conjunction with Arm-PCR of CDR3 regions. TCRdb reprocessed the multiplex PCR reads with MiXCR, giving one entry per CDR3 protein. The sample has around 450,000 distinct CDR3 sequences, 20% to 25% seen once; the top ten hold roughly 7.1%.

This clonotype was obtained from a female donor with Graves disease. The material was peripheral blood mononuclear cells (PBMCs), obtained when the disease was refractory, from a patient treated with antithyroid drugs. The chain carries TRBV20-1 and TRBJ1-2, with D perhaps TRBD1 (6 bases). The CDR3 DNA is TGCAGTGCCTCTCTGGCAGGGGCAGGCTATGGCTACACCTTC. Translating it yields CSASLAGAGYGYTF.